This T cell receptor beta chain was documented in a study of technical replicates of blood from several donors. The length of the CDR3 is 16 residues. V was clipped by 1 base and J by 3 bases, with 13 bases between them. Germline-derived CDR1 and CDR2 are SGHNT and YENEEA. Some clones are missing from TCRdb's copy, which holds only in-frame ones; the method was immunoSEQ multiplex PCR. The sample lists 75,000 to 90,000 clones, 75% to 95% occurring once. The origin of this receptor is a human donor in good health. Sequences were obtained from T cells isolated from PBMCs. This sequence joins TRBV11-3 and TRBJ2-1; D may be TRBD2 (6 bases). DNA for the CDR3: TGTGCCAGCAGCTTAGGTGGTAGCGGATTCTACAATGAGCAGTTCTTC. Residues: CASSLGGSGFYNEQFF.